This T cell receptor (beta chain) was recovered during a study of CD8+ T cells in alopecia areata. The sequencing template was cDNA reverse transcribed from extracted RNA. Profiled with immunoSEQ multiplex PCR; TCRdb holds only in-frame clones, not every one. In the table there are roughly 100,000 clones, around 59% of which are singletons. V was pared by 2 bases and J by 0 bases, with 18 bases of the junction left unmatched. Looked up from germline, CDR1 is SGHRS and CDR2 is YFSETQ. This CDR3 contains 20 residues. The chain uses TRBV5-1 and TRBJ2-7; 9 nucleotides line up with TRBD2. The sequence was collected from a human donor in good health. The sample taken for sequencing was CD4+ T cells sorted from blood. CDR3: CASSFGYRGFSGGSSYEQYF. The CDR3 DNA reads as TGCGCCAGCAGCTTTGGGTACAGGGGCTTCAGCGGGGGGAGCTCCTACGAGCAGTACTTC.